A selection of T cell receptor beta chains follows, all from one sample in a study of blood T cell repertoires in COVID-19. Clones were read by immunoSEQ multiplex PCR, and TCRdb kept only the in-frame ones, dropping some. The sample lists about 67,000 clones; 75% to 90% were seen once. Sequenced material: peripheral blood. These receptors were collected from a man aged 50-59 years with active COVID-19. Both conserved end residues are part of each CDR3. The D gene is left open where the match is weak. The size entry is marked missing in some rows and otherwise reads once, few, many or a size class.

>TRBV15|TRBJ1-5|-|-
TGTGCCACCAGCAGAGATGGGCAGAACCGGGGACAGCCCCAGCATTTT
CATSRDGQNRGQPQHF
>TRBV7-2|TRBJ2-7|-|TRBD1
TGTGCCAGCAGCAAGGACAGGTATTCCTACGAGCAGTACTTC
CASSKDRYSYEQYF
>TRBV28|TRBJ1-4|-|-
TGTGCCAGCACGACTTACGCAACTAATGAAAAACTGTTTTTT
CASTTYATNEKLFF
>TRBV4-3|TRBJ1-3|-|-
TGCGCCAGCAGCCAAACCAACGGGGGGGGACGCTCTGGAAACACCACATATTTT
CASSQTNGGGRSGNTTYF
>TRBV2|TRBJ2-7|-|-
TGTGCCAGCAGTTGGGACTTACCAGAGCAGTACTTC
CASSWDLPEQYF
>TRBV19|TRBJ2-1|-|TRBD2
TGTGCCAGTAGTGGGACTAGCGGTTCCTACAATGAGCAGTTCTTC
CASSGTSGSYNEQFF
>TRBV10-1|TRBJ2-7|-|TRBD2
TGCGCCAGCAGTGCAGGAATTCTAGCGGGAGTCGACGAGCAGTACTTC
CASSAGILAGVDEQYF
>TRBV7-2|TRBJ1-2|-|TRBD1
TGTGCCAGCAGTCTAGACCAGGGGGCTCGGCTTGGCTACACCTTC
CASSLDQGARLGYTF
>TRBV7-2|TRBJ2-5|-|TRBD1
TGTGCCAGCAGCCTAGGACAGGGAGGACCGCACACAGAGACCCAGTACTTC
CASSLGQGGPHTETQYF
>TRBV10-3|TRBJ2-2|-|-
TGTGCCATCAGTCAAAGGGAGTCCGGGGAGCTGTTTTTT
CAISQRESGELFF
>TRBV7-2|TRBJ2-3|-|TRBD2
TGTGCCAGCAGCTTAGCGGCTAGCGGCTTTAGCACAGATACGCAGTATTTT
CASSLAASGFSTDTQYF
>TRBV12-3/TRBV12-4|TRBJ2-7|few|-
TGTGCCAGCAGCACTGCCTCCTACGAGCAGTACTTC
CASSTASYEQYF
>TRBV5-1|TRBJ2-7|-|TRBD2
TGCGCCAGCAGCCTCCGGGAGGGCGGGGACGAGCAGTACTTC
CASSLREGGDEQYF
>TRBV7-3|TRBJ2-1|-|-
TGTGCCAGCAGCTTACAGCGTAGCAATGAGCAGTTCTTC
CASSLQRSNEQFF
>TRBV11-2|TRBJ2-2|once|-
TGTGCCAGCAGTCCCACCCCCCGGAACGACCGAGGAGGCCTCGGGGAGCTGTTTTTT
CASSPTPRNDRGGLGELFF
>TRBV7-2|TRBJ1-2|-|-
TGTGCCAGCAGCCAGGGGCGCAGGGGTGGGGGCTACACCTTC
CASSQGRRGGGYTF
>TRBV4-2|TRBJ1-6|-|TRBD1
TGTGCCAGCAGCCGGGGACAGGTTAATTCACCCCTCCACTTT
CASSRGQVNSPLHF
>TRBV9|TRBJ2-7|-|TRBD2
TGTGCCAGCAGCGTAGGCCGACTAGCCCCCTACGAGCAGTACTTC
CASSVGRLAPYEQYF
>TRBV28|TRBJ1-5|-|TRBD1
TGTGCCAGCAGTATAAGGACAGGTGGCAATCAGCCCCAGCATTTT
CASSIRTGGNQPQHF
>TRBV6-5|TRBJ2-1|-|TRBD1
TGTGCCAGCAGGAGGACAGGGAGGTACAATGAGCAGTTCTTC
CASRRTGRYNEQFF
>TRBV7-9|TRBJ2-7|-|TRBD2
TGTGCCAGCAGCCTCGGGACTAGCGGGAGCTCCAGCTCCTACGAGCAGTACTTC
CASSLGTSGSSSSYEQYF
>TRBV5-4|TRBJ2-1|-|TRBD1
TGTGCCAGCAGCTCGGGAAGGGACAGGGGTTTCAATGAGCAGTTCTTC
CASSSGRDRGFNEQFF
>TRBV5-1|TRBJ2-3|-|-
TGCGCCAGCAGCGTAGGGGCCGATCATGCAGATACGCAGTATTTT
CASSVGADHADTQYF
>TRBV28|TRBJ2-7|-|TRBD2
TGTGCCAGCAGTCTCCGCCCGACTAGCGGGAGGGCCCGCGAGCAGTACTTC
CASSLRPTSGRAREQYF
>TRBV7-9|TRBJ2-7|-|TRBD2
TGTGCCAGCAGCCGTACTAGCGGTACCTACGAGCAGTACTTC
CASSRTSGTYEQYF
>TRBV23-1|TRBJ1-2|-|TRBD1
TGCGCCAGCAGTCAGCGTCGGGACAGGGTTCCTTCGCGGGGCTACACCTTC
CASSQRRDRVPSRGYTF
>TRBV6-1|TRBJ2-7|once|-
TGTGCCAGCAGTGAGCCGGGACAAAAAACCTACGAGCAGTACTTC
CASSEPGQKTYEQYF
>TRBV27|TRBJ2-2|-|-
TGTGCCAGCAGCTTTATTCCTAGAACCGGGGAGCTGTTTTTT
CASSFIPRTGELFF
>TRBV29-1|TRBJ1-1|-|TRBD1
TGCAGCGTTGGGGACAGGGGCCGCATGAACACTGAAGCTTTCTTT
CSVGDRGRMNTEAFF
>TRBV3-1/TRBV3-2|TRBJ2-7|-|TRBD1
TGTGCCAGGGGAACAGGGGGCCAAGATGCCTACGAGCAGTACTTC
CARGTGGQDAYEQYF
>TRBV6-2/TRBV6-3|TRBJ2-7|-|TRBD2
TGTGCCAGCAGTTACCCTACTAGCGGACACTCCTACGAGCAGTACTTC
CASSYPTSGHSYEQYF
>TRBV7-3|TRBJ1-2|-|-
TGTGCCAGCAGCCCTTCGGGGGGGTATGGCTACACCTTC
CASSPSGGYGYTF
>TRBV7-8|TRBJ2-1|-|-
TGTGCCAGCAGCTTGCGGAGTGTGGTCAGACAGATTTCCTACAATGAGCAGTTCTTC
CASSLRSVVRQISYNEQFF
>TRBV9|TRBJ2-3|-|-
TGTGCCAGCAGCGTACGGCTGGGAGCAGATACGCAGTATTTT
CASSVRLGADTQYF
>TRBV7-3|TRBJ2-1|-|-
TGTGCCAGCAGCGGGGCCGACAATGAGCAGTTCTTC
CASSGADNEQFF
>TRBV27|TRBJ1-6|few|-
TGTGCCAGCAGTTTATTGGGGGCTACGGGTAATTCACCCCTCCACTTT
CASSLLGATGNSPLHF
>TRBV6-2/TRBV6-3|TRBJ2-7|-|TRBD2
TGTGCCAGCAGTTACTCCTTAGGACTAGGCGAGCAGTACTTC
CASSYSLGLGEQYF
>TRBV19|TRBJ1-5|-|TRBD1
TGTGCCAGTAGTATGACAGGGATTAGGGGCAATCAGCCCCAGCATTTT
CASSMTGIRGNQPQHF
>TRBV24-1|TRBJ2-5|-|TRBD1
TGTGCCACCAGTGAACCTAAGACAGGGCAGGAGACCCAGTACTTC
CATSEPKTGQETQYF
>TRBV7-2|TRBJ2-5|-|TRBD1
TGTGCCAGCAGCTTAGACAGGGGGGAAGAGACCCAGTACTTC
CASSLDRGEETQYF
>TRBV6-2/TRBV6-3|TRBJ2-1|-|TRBD2
TGTGCCAGCAGCAGACTAGCGGATCTCTACAATGAGCAGTTCTTC
CASSRLADLYNEQFF
>TRBV4-1|TRBJ1-1|-|-
TGCGCCAGCAGCCAAGATCCGGGGTTCGACGAAGCTTTCTTT
CASSQDPGFDEAFF
>TRBV19|TRBJ1-2|-|TRBD1
TGTGCCAGTAGTATAGCAGGGGGCGCAAATGGCTACACCTTC
CASSIAGGANGYTF
>TRBV27|TRBJ1-1|-|-
TGTGCCAGCAGTTTCGCAGGGGTTGCCACTGAAGCTTTCTTT
CASSFAGVATEAFF
>TRBV7-3|TRBJ2-5|once|-
TGTGCCAGCAGCCTAGACAGGAGAGAGACCCAGTACTTC
CASSLDRRETQYF
>TRBV4-3|TRBJ1-2|-|TRBD1
TGCGCCAGCAGCCCGTCCAGGGGGCGGGGTGGCTACACCTTC
CASSPSRGRGGYTF